The rows below give T cell receptor beta chains drawn from one sample of a study of blood T cell repertoires in COVID-19. Using immunoSEQ multiplex PCR, the repertoire was profiled, and TCRdb retains in-frame clones only, with some absent. The sample comprises 75,000 to 90,000 clones, around nine tenths of which are singletons, and roughly 5% rests with the top ten. Sequenced sample: peripheral blood. All receptors come from a man in his fifties with active or convalescent COVID-19. The CDR3 runs from the conserved cysteine through the conserved F or W. Fields, in order: J gene, clone size, CDR3 length, D gene, V gene, CDR3 DNA, CDR3 protein. A D gene is named only where the DNA matches it firmly. Expanded clones get a size class; other rows say once, few or many, or leave the size out.

TRBJ2-5	-	14	-	TRBV28	TGTGCCAGCAGCCCCTGGGACACACAAGAGACCCAGTACTTC	CASSPWDTQETQYF
TRBJ1-5	-	14	-	TRBV5-4	TGTGCCAGCAGCGCGGGGGGGGTCAATCAGCCCCAGCATTTT	CASSAGGVNQPQHF
TRBJ2-3	-	17	TRBD2	TRBV9	TGTGCCAGCAGCGCAAGCGGGGGGGCACTTAGCACAGATACGCAGTATTTT	CASSASGGALSTDTQYF
TRBJ1-5	-	13	-	TRBV27	TGTGCCAGCAGTCAACAAGGGGAACAGCCCCAGCATTTT	CASSQQGEQPQHF
TRBJ1-4	-	15	-	TRBV30	TGTGCCTGGAGTCCGGGGTCCGGAACTAATGAAAAACTGTTTTTT	CAWSPGSGTNEKLFF
TRBJ2-1	-	15	TRBD1	TRBV10-1	TGCGCCAGCAGCTGGACAGGGATCTCCTACAATGAGCAGTTCTTC	CASSWTGISYNEQFF
TRBJ2-7	-	12	TRBD1	TRBV28	TGTGCCAGCAGTTTAGGACAGGGGGTGCAGTACTTC	CASSLGQGVQYF
TRBJ1-2	few	13	TRBD1	TRBV6-6	TGTGCCAGCAGTTTAGACAGGGACGGTGGCTACACCTTC	CASSLDRDGGYTF
TRBJ1-5	-	18	TRBD1	TRBV24-1	TGTGCCACCAGTGAGCCCGGGACAGAACTGTATAGCAATCAGCCCCAGCATTTT	CATSEPGTELYSNQPQHF
TRBJ2-6	once	22	-	TRBV23-1	TGCGCCAGCAGTCAAGAGACTTCGGGGCGGAGGGCTCTCAGGGCTGGGGCCAACGTCCTGACTTTC	CASSQETSGRRALRAGANVLTF
TRBJ1-1	-	14	-	TRBV6-6	TGTGCCAGCAGTTACCCCGAGTTGAACACTGAAGCTTTCTTT	CASSYPELNTEAFF
TRBJ2-5	-	15	TRBD2	TRBV4-2	TGTGCCAGCAGCCAAGAGGCTAGCGGGGGTAAGACCCAGTACTTC	CASSQEASGGKTQYF
TRBJ1-1	-	13	-	TRBV30	TGTGCCTGGAGTCAACAGACCAACACTGAAGCTTTCTTT	CAWSQQTNTEAFF
TRBJ2-7	-	14	-	TRBV3-1/TRBV3-2	TGTGCCAGCAGCCTTGGTAGGGGGGGATGGGAGCAGTACTTC	CASSLGRGGWEQYF
TRBJ1-1	-	13	-	TRBV24-1	TGTGCCACCAGTGACCCGGGTTTCACTGAAGCTTTCTTT	CATSDPGFTEAFF
TRBJ1-3	-	15	-	TRBV18	TGTGCCAGCTCACGTGGGACGCTGGCGGGGAACACCATATATTTT	CASSRGTLAGNTIYF
TRBJ1-5	-	14	-	TRBV24-1	TGTGCCACCAGTGTTAACAGGGATAATCAGCCCCAGCATTTT	CATSVNRDNQPQHF
TRBJ2-1	-	15	TRBD1	TRBV29-1	TGCAGCGGAAGACCGGGGACAGGGGCCTACAATGAGCAGTTCTTC	CSGRPGTGAYNEQFF
TRBJ2-3	-	14	TRBD2	TRBV28	TGTGCCAGCAGGGGAGCGGGGGACCACGATACGCAGTATTTT	CASRGAGDHDTQYF
TRBJ2-5	-	15	TRBD2	TRBV7-2	TGTGCCAGCAGCCCTAGCGGGGGGGCCGGAGAGACCCAGTACTTC	CASSPSGGAGETQYF
TRBJ2-5	-	13	-	TRBV6-4	TGTGCCAGCAGTGTAGGGGCTCAAGAGACCCAGTACTTC	CASSVGAQETQYF
TRBJ1-3	-	15	TRBD1	TRBV10-2	TGCGCCAGCAGTAAGGACAGGGAGCCTGGAAACACCATATATTTT	CASSKDREPGNTIYF
TRBJ1-1	-	13	-	TRBV18	TGTGCCAGCTCACCACCGTCCGGGGCTGAAGCTTTCTTT	CASSPPSGAEAFF
TRBJ2-7	-	16	-	TRBV2	TGTGCCAGCGTCCTGGGAGGCGGGGGCGCTGGGGAAGAGCAGTACTTC	CASVLGGGGAGEEQYF
TRBJ1-5	-	15	-	TRBV5-1	TGCGCCAGCAGCTTGGAGGGGTATAGCAATCAGCCCCAGCATTTT	CASSLEGYSNQPQHF
TRBJ2-7	-	14	TRBD2	TRBV4-3	TGCGCCAGCAGCCGCTCAGGGACTAGCTACGAGCAGTACTTC	CASSRSGTSYEQYF
TRBJ2-5	-	14	-	TRBV7-2	TGTGCCAGCAGCTTAGCGGAAGGGGCCGGGACCCAGTACTTC	CASSLAEGAGTQYF
TRBJ1-5	-	16	-	TRBV28	TGTGCCAGCGGATCCGAGGGACACCTTAGCAATCAGCCCCAGCATTTT	CASGSEGHLSNQPQHF
TRBJ2-3	-	18	TRBD2	TRBV6-1	TGTGCCAGCAGTGAAGGAACTCAAGCGGGGGGATACACAGATACGCAGTATTTT	CASSEGTQAGGYTDTQYF
TRBJ1-2	-	16	TRBD1	TRBV5-5	TGTGCCAGCAGCTTGGGGGGGACAGGAGTGAACTATGGCTACACCTTC	CASSLGGTGVNYGYTF
TRBJ1-4	few	13	-	TRBV7-9	TGTGCCAGCAGCTTAGAGACGGGTGAAAAACTGTTTTTT	CASSLETGEKLFF
TRBJ1-2	-	13	TRBD1	TRBV27	TGTGCCAGCAGGGGACAGGGAGGAGCTGGCTACACCTTC	CASRGQGGAGYTF